The next 18 T cell receptor beta chains were all read from a single sample in a study of T cell repertoires in cytomegalovirus infection. TCRdb re-derived calls from the reads in MiXCR, one entry per CDR3 protein. The sample has 350,000 to 450,000 distinct CDR3 sequences; 15% to 20% are singletons. Sequenced input: PBMCs. The source of these receptors is a human donor in good health (CMV status not recorded). Some clones in this sample may be carry-over from other donors' samples.

The rearrangement links TRBV2 to TRBJ2-2; a possible D gene is TRBD2 (6 bases). V dropped 6 bases and J dropped 3 bases, with 14 bases sitting between them. CDR3 length: 15 amino acids. CDR1 is SNHLY, CDR2 FYNNEI, per germline. This chain's CDR3 is CASRGRLGDTGELFF. CDR3 sequence (DNA): TGTGCCAGCAGGGGTAGACTAGGAGACACCGGGGAGCTGTTTTTT.

The sample holds many counts of this clonotype. This chain links TRBV12-5 with TRBJ2-2, with TRBD2 matching over 11 bases. The CDR3 runs 16 residues. V shed 7 bases, J shed 1 base, and the junction held 5 bases outside the gene matches. Germline-derived CDR1 and CDR2 are LGHNT and FRNRAP. This CDR3 reads CASVGLAGGNTGELFF. CDR3 in DNA: TGTGCTAGTGTGGGGCTAGCGGGAGGGAACACCGGGGAGCTGTTTTTT.

This clonotype has a handful of counts. The chain links TRBV18 to TRBJ1-1; D is perhaps TRBD1 (6 bases). The CDR3 loop spans 17 amino acids. Per germline, CDR1 KGHSH and CDR2 LQKENI. V gave up 0 bases and J gave up 5 bases, with 19 bases separating them. Here the CDR3 reads CASSPPFGDKGGTEAFF. The CDR3 bases are TGTGCCAGCTCACCACCGTTTGGGGACAAGGGAGGAACTGAAGCTTTCTTT.

This clonotype was detected many times. V gene TRBV7-8 combines with J gene TRBJ2-7; D is unresolved. The V end lost 1 base, the J end lost 4 bases, and 14 bases lay between the germline ends. The germline V gene has CDR1 SGHVS and CDR2 FQNEAQ. The CDR3 runs to 15 residues. The CDR3 nucleotides read TGTGCCAGCAGCTTAGTGGGATCTCCTATATACGAGCAGTACTTC. Protein: CASSLVGSPIYEQYF.

This clonotype was detected ten times or more. J is TRBJ2-7 and V is TRBV6-5, with 10 bases lining up with TRBD1. The CDR3 totals 15 residues. The J segment lost 1 base and the V segment lost 5 bases, leaving 5 bases of the junction unmatched. The germline gives CDR1 MNHEY, CDR2 SVGAGI. CDR3 sequence: CASSPWTGGSYEQYF. The CDR3 nucleotides are TGTGCCAGCAGTCCATGGACAGGGGGGTCCTACGAGCAGTACTTC.

This clonotype was seen ten or more times. The CDR3 loop is CASTSVTGAMNNEQFF. CDR3 sequence (DNA): TGTGCCAGCACCTCAGTAACAGGGGCAATGAACAATGAGCAGTTCTTC. The chain links TRBV6-5 to TRBJ2-1; 7 bases are a match to TRBD1. CDR1 is MNHEY and CDR2 is SVGAGI in the germline V gene. CDR3 length: 16 amino acids. V lost 7 bases and J lost 5; bases outside the gene matches: 14.

This clonotype has just a few counts. This rearrangement joins TRBV11-3 to TRBJ2-3; a possible D gene is TRBD2 (6 bases). V was shortened by 4 bases and J by 4 bases, with 27 bases between the two germline ends. Germline CDR1 reads SGHNT; CDR2 reads YENEEA. This CDR3 region has 19 residues. The CDR3 region is CASSSRNLNSGGWSDTQYF. CDR3 nucleotide sequence: TGTGCCAGCAGCTCCCGGAATCTTAATAGCGGCGGATGGTCAGATACGCAGTATTTT.

This clonotype has ten or more counts. The chain joins TRBV7-8 to TRBJ1-1; 8 bases align to TRBD1. The CDR3 contains 18 residues. Germline V gives CDR1 SGHVS, CDR2 FQNEAQ. Trimming cost V 5 bases and J 1 base; bases outside gene matches: 15. The CDR3 DNA follows: TGTGCCAGCAGCCCCCTTGGCTGGACAGGGACAAGGAACACTGAAGCTTTCTTT. Translated: CASSPLGWTGTRNTEAFF.

This clonotype showed up just a few times. CDR3 residues: CASKRGAFSNTGELFF. DNA of the CDR3: TGTGCCAGCAAACGGGGGGCGTTTTCGAACACCGGGGAGCTGTTTTTT. The V call is TRBV2, the J call TRBJ2-2; D perhaps matches TRBD2 (7 bases). The CDR3 is 16 residues long. The V gene lost 7 bases and the J gene lost 0 bases, with 15 bases spanning the gap. From germline, CDR1 is SNHLY and CDR2 FYNNEI.

The rearrangement uses TRBV14 and TRBJ2-6, with D uncertain. V was cut by 4 bases and J by 6 bases, with 10 bases left in between. The CDR3 runs to 14 residues. Germline-derived CDR1 and CDR2 are SGHDN and FVKESK. The CDR3 DNA reads as TGTGCCAGCAGCCCACTGGTGGTGGCCAACGTCCTGACTTTC. It is translated as CASSPLVVANVLTF.

The V and J genes are TRBV12-3 or TRBV12-4 and TRBJ2-3; either TRBD1 or TRBD2 may supply D (6 bases each). Trimming cost V 6 bases and J 6 bases, with 19 bases left between them. This CDR3 contains 15 residues. DNA of the CDR3: TGTGCCAGCAGCTCGGGGGCCAGTCCCCGCGATACGCAGTATTTT. Protein product: CASSSGASPRDTQYF.

This clonotype appeared a few times. The chain has TRBV7-8 and TRBJ1-1, with 9 bases lining up with TRBD1. With V trimmed by 1 base and J by 8 bases, 11 bases remained unmatched. Germline-derived CDR1 and CDR2 are SGHVS and FQNEAQ. This CDR3 comprises 16 residues. Written as DNA, the CDR3 is TGTGCCAGCAGCTTAGGTCGGGACAGGGTGGATCCGGAAGCTTTCTTT. Its translation: CASSLGRDRVDPEAFF. The whole variable domain, filled in from reference TRBV7-8 and TRBJ1-1, reads GAGVSQSPRYKVAKRGQDVALRCDPISGHVSLFWYQQALGQGPEFLTYFQNEAQLDKSGLPSDRFFAERPEGSVSTLKIQRTQQEDSAVYLCASSLGRDRVDPEAFFGQGTRLTVV.

Ten or more counts support this clonotype. The CDR3 DNA follows: TGCAGTGCCACTACGGTCGGTGAGCAGTTCTTC. Its translation is CSATTVGEQFF. The V call is TRBV20-1, the J call TRBJ2-1; D is unclear. Germline V gene data show CDR1 as DFQATT and CDR2 as SNEGSKA (reference sequence). V lost 6 bases and J lost 9, with 12 bases in between. This CDR3 has 11 amino acids.

In this sample, this clonotype turned up many times. The V call is TRBV7-2, the J call TRBJ1-1, with 9 nucleotides matching TRBD1. Germline V gene data show CDR1 as SGHTA and CDR2 as FQGNSA. This CDR3 spans 13 amino acids. V was pared by 8 bases and J by 1 base, with 2 bases of the junction left unmatched. CDR3 DNA sequence: TGTGCCAGCCGGACAGGGGCGAACACTGAAGCTTTCTTT. Protein product: CASRTGANTEAFF.

This clonotype has a count of ten or more. The CDR3 nucleotides read TGTGCCAGCAGCGAAGGGAACTGGGCAGATACGCAGTATTTT. Its protein is CASSEGNWADTQYF. V usage is TRBV7-6 and J usage is TRBJ2-3; no reliable D call. The germline CDR1 and CDR2 sequences are SGHVS and FNYEAQ. V was shortened by 5 bases and J by 4 bases, with 13 bases between the two germline ends. The CDR3 is made up of 14 amino acids. The full variable domain, with the rest looked up from reference TRBV7-6 and TRBJ2-3, is GAGVSQSPRYKVTKRGQDVALRCDPISGHVSLYWYRQALGQGPEFLTYFNYEAQQDKSGLPNDRFSAERPEGSISTLTIQRTEQRDSAMYRCASSEGNWADTQYFGPGTRLTVL.

There are a few counts of this clonotype. The chain carries TRBV9 and TRBJ1-3; D unresolved. Germline loops: CDR1 SGDLS, CDR2 YYNGEE. V lost 0 bases and J 0 bases, leaving 7 bases between the germline ends. The CDR3 sequence is 15 residues long. CDR3 bases: TGTGCCAGCAGCGTAGGGTCTGTCTCTGGAAACACCATATATTTT. Translating it yields CASSVGSVSGNTIYF.

This clonotype was detected only a few times. The gene calls are TRBV11-2 and TRBJ1-6, with TRBD1 identical over 7 bases. In germline, CDR1 is SGHAT, CDR2 FQNNGV. J gave up 0 bases and V 1 base, and 6 bases lay outside the gene matches. This CDR3 spans 18 amino acids. CDR3 sequence: CASSLVGTDSSYNSPLHF. CDR3 in DNA: TGTGCCAGCAGCTTAGTCGGGACAGACAGCTCCTATAATTCACCCCTCCACTTT.

On this clonotype itself: This may arise from a read error, as a much more abundant clone is one base away. Here the CDR3 reads CASSLGGGANVLTF. CDR3 nucleotide sequence: TGTGCCAGCAGCTTGGGGGGTGGGGCCAACGTCCTGACTTTC. The chain recombines TRBV5-4 with TRBJ2-6; D is unclear. Per germline, CDR1 SGHNT and CDR2 YYREEE (reference sequence). This CDR3 spans 14 amino acids. Trimming removed 0 bases from V and 3 bases from J, with 4 bases in between. The whole variable domain, filled in from reference TRBV5-4 and TRBJ2-6, reads ETGVTQSPTHLIKTRGQQVTLRCSSQSGHNTVSWYQQALGQGPQFIFQYYREEENGRGNFPPRFSGLQFPNYSSELNVNALELDDSALYLCASSLGGGANVLTFGAGSRLTVL.